This TCR beta chain derives from a study of regulatory T cells in long-lasting Graves disease. Sequencing libraries for TCR beta were prepared with iRepertoire HTBI primers and Arm-PCR of CDR3 regions. TCRdb reprocessed the multiplex PCR reads via MiXCR and lists one record per CDR3 protein. The sample yields 360,000 or so distinct CDR3 sequences, 15% to 20% seen once. Time point defined: newly diagnosed GD, antithyroid drugs for less than 3 months. RNA extracted from PBMCs served as the sequencing template. Each patient gave around 8.1 milliliters of EDTA-anticoagulated peripheral blood. The germline CDR1 and CDR2 sequences are SGHRS and YFSETQ. V dropped 6 bases and J dropped 2 bases, with 11 bases sitting between them. This CDR3 comprises 13 residues. The data also belong to a second study, concerning T cells in Graves' hyperthyroidism and ophthalmopathy. That study adds: Blood also contained most expanded thyroid clonotypes above 0.001.

This specimen was peripheral blood mononuclear cells (PBMCs), taken at new diagnosis, from a patient treated with antithyroid drugs. The chain carries TRBV5-1 and TRBJ2-5, with D tentatively TRBD1 or TRBD2 (6 bases each). The clonotype was recovered from a woman between 18 and 30 years old with Graves disease. The CDR3 nucleotides are TGCGCCAGCAAGGAGGGGGATCAAGAGACCCAGTACTTC. Translating it yields CASKEGDQETQYF.